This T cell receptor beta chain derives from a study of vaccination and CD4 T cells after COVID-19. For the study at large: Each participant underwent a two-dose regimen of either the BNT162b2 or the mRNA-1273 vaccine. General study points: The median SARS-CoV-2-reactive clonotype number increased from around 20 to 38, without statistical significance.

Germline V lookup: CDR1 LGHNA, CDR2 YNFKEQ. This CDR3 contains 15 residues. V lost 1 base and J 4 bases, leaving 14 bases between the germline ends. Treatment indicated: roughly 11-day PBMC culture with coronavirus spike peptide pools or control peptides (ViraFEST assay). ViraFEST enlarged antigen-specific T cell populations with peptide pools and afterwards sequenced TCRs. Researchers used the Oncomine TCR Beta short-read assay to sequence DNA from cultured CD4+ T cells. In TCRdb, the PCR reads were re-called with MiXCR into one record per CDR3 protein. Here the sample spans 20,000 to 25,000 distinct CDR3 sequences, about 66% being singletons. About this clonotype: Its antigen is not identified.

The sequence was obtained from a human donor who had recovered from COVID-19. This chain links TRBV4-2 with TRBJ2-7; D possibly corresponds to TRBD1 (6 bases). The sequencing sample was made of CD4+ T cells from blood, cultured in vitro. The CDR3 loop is CASSQGTQGVYEQYF. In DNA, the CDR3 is TGTGCCAGCAGCCAAGGAACACAGGGTGTGTACGAGCAGTACTTC.